This T cell receptor (beta chain) was sequenced in a study of shared clonotypes between healthy human individuals. Looking at the study overall: There were three CD4 naive, three CD4 memory, two CD8 naive and one CD8 memory plates per donor.

TCRdb's table, derived via immunoSEQ multiplex PCR, lists solely in-frame clones and lacks some. The sample contains over a million clones, 70% to 80% of which appear only once. All the donors were Caucasian adults who lived in Nashville, Tennessee. The CD4+ fraction was divided into a CD45RA+ naive subset and a CD45RA-negative memory subset. Germline CDR1 reads SQVTM; CDR2 reads ANQGSEA. This CDR3 is 12 amino acids long. Trimming cost V 4 bases and J 0 bases, with 6 bases left between them. The chain uses TRBV29-1 and TRBJ2-5; the D is unclear. The sequencing input was memory CD4+ T cells from PBMCs. Specified subset: CD45RA-negative fraction. The source of this sequence is a young man in good health. Some clones in this sample may be carry-over from other donors' samples. CDR3 residues: CSVVTYQETQYF. CDR3 nucleotide sequence: TGCAGCGTTGTCACCTACCAAGAGACCCAGTACTTC. Together with reference TRBV29-1 and TRBJ2-5, the CDR3 gives the full variable domain: SAVISQKPSRDICQRGTSLTIQCQVDSQVTMMFWYRQQPGQSLTLIATANQGSEATYESGFVIDKFPISRPNLTFSTLTVSNMSPEDSSIYLCSVVTYQETQYFGPGTRLLVL.